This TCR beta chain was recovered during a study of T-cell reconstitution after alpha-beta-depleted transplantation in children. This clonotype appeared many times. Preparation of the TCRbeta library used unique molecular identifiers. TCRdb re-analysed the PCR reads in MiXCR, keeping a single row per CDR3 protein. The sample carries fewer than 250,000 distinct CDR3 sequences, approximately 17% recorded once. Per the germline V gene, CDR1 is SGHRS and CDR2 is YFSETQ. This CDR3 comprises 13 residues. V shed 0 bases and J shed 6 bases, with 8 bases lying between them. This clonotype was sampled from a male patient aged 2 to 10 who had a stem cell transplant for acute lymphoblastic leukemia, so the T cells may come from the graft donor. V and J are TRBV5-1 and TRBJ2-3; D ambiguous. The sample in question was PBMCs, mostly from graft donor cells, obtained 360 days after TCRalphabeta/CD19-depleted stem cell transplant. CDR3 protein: CASSLAGLDTQYF. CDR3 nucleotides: TGCGCCAGCAGCTTGGCCGGGTTGGATACGCAGTATTTT. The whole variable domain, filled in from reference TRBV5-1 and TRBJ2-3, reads KAGVTQTPRYLIKTRGQQVTLSCSPISGHRSVSWYQQTPGQGLQFLFEYFSETQRNKGNFPGRFSGRQFSNSRSEMNVSTLELGDSALYLCASSLAGLDTQYFGPGTRLTVL.